Included here is one TCR beta chain sequence, with context. This clone was counted a single time. Its cognate antigen has yet to be identified. No per-base quality is available; no much larger clone lies one base away. V is cut by 5 bases and J by 8 bases, and the space between the germline ends is 13 bases. Including cysteine and phenylalanine, the CDR3 has 13 amino acids. The read is trimmed to its CDR3 DNA, 39 bases read in frame from base 1. CDR1 and CDR2, per the germline V gene (reference sequence), are MNHEY and SMNVEV. The data are from a study of blood T cell repertoires in COVID-19 (dated by TCRdb to the early 2020s). Background for the entire study: Samples from collaborators originated in the United States, Italy and Spain and spanned both the acute and convalescent phases of COVID-19. The material from the prospective study consisted of cDNA or gDNA derived from T cells, B-cell-depleted T cells, or PBMCs. The dataset comprised deeply sampled blood TCRbeta repertoires from subjects exposed to, actively infected with, or recovered from COVID-19. The repertoires were released in a freely available public database meant as a resource for research on the immune response to SARS-CoV-2. Samples came from the ongoing ImmuneRACE study (first 160 participants) plus 1,254 subjects from 6 global collaborators. The sample metadata nearly always contained a de-identified subject ID, COVID-19 status, age in years and sex. Where available, HLA class I and class II types were taken from metadata supplied by the sample provider and were not determined by assay-based typing.

Overall study results and their limits: How much clinical and demographic metadata was included differed by source and by participant, and the metadata was provided uncurated.

Collaborating institutions collected whole blood in K2EDTA tubes following their own protocols. Collaborator samples were shipped for TCRbeta analysis as frozen whole blood, isolated PBMCs, or DNA extracted from either sample type. TCRbeta CDR3 regions were amplified from genomic DNA using the immunoSEQ Assay, a bias-controlled multiplex PCR. The paper's processing steps were these. The number of nucleated cells in each sample was estimated from the amplification of reference gene primers within the assay. To quantify the absolute abundance of each unique TCRbeta CDR3 rearrangement, sequence reads were collapsed and filtered. For each sample, productive Simpson clonality was calculated as the square root of Simpson's diversity index across productive rearrangements. TCRdb mirrors the immuneACCESS table, restricted to in-frame sequences. Some clones are absent from its copies; in checked studies, under half trace to an unresolved V gene, and the reason for the others is unknown. The V and J calls and the clone size are those of that table, but D and trimming were determined from the DNA. Present in this sample are 250,000 to 300,000 clones, around four fifths of which were seen just once. The biggest ten clones account for about 5.7% of the sample.

The rearrangement combines TRBV27 with TRBJ2-1; no D segment can be confidently identified. The sequence came from a man of 80 years or more with acute or convalescent COVID-19. Sequencing was carried out using peripheral blood. The CDR3 protein is CASSMGPPYEQFF. The DNA sequence is given as TGTGCCAGCAGTATGGGCCCCCCTTATGAGCAGTTCTTC.